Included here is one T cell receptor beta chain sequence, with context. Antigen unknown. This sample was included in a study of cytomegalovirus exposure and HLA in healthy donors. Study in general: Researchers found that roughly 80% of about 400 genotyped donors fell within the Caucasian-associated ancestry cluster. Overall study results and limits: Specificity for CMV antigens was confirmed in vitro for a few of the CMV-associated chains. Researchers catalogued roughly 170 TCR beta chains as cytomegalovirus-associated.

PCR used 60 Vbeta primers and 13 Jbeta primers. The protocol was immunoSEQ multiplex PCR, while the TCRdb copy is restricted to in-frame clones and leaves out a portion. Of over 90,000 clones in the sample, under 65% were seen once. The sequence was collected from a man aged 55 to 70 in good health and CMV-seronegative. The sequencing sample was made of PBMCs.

The CDR3 sequence: CASRRQGHDSPLHF. The CDR3 DNA sequence: TGTGCCAGCAGGAGACAGGGGCACGACTCACCCCTCCACTTT. The chain uses TRBV2 and TRBJ1-6; 8 bases fit TRBD1. The length of the CDR3 is 14 residues. Trimming cost V 6 bases and J 10 bases; bases outside gene matches: 8. Germline CDR1 reads SNHLY; CDR2 reads FYNNEI.